Listed below are T cell receptor beta chains from one sample, sequenced in a study of T cell responses to AZD1222 COVID-19 vaccine. Profiled with immunoSEQ multiplex PCR; TCRdb holds only in-frame clones, not every one. The data hold around 200,000 clones, with 70% to 90% observed a single time. Sample: peripheral blood, taken on day 0 of AZD1222 vaccination. The receptors derive from an adult in good health. CDR3s include the opening cysteine and the closing phenylalanine or tryptophan. The order of the fields is J gene, V gene, clone size, D gene, CDR3 protein, CDR3 DNA. The D gene is left open where the match is weak. Clone size is shown for a subset of rows, as once, few, many or a class of expanded clone.

TRBJ1-2	TRBV25-1	-	-	CASRLPGHMGGYTF	TGTGCCAGCCGTCTTCCGGGACACATGGGTGGCTACACCTTC
TRBJ2-7	TRBV18	-	-	CASSPPRGAESSYEQYF	TGTGCCAGCTCACCACCCCGAGGCGCAGAAAGCTCCTACGAGCAGTACTTC
TRBJ2-1	TRBV7-9	-	TRBD1	CASSLGTGGLNEQFF	TGTGCCAGCAGCTTAGGGACAGGGGGCCTCAATGAGCAGTTCTTC
TRBJ2-7	TRBV6-5	few	-	CASSWGDSYEQYF	TGTGCCAGCTCCTGGGGAGACTCCTACGAGCAGTACTTC
TRBJ2-2	TRBV10-2	once	TRBD2	CASSGRMGSTGELFF	TGCGCCAGCAGCGGGAGGATGGGCAGCACCGGGGAGCTGTTTTTT
TRBJ1-2	TRBV6-1	-	TRBD1	CASSEAKAHLPGQGAYGYTF	TGTGCCAGCAGTGAAGCGAAAGCCCACCTTCCCGGACAGGGGGCGTATGGCTACACCTTC
TRBJ2-1	TRBV28	-	-	CASARASRVYNEQFF	TGTGCCAGTGCGCGGGCGAGCCGAGTTTACAATGAGCAGTTCTTC
TRBJ2-3	TRBV9	-	-	CASSVHPAPADTQYF	TGTGCCAGCAGCGTTCATCCAGCGCCAGCAGATACGCAGTATTTT
TRBJ2-7	TRBV19	-	TRBD1	CASSIQGTGLHEQYF	TGTGCCAGTAGTATTCAAGGGACAGGGCTCCACGAGCAGTACTTC
TRBJ1-2	TRBV18	once	-	CASSPSRGHDYGYTF	TGTGCCAGCTCACCATCCCGGGGTCATGACTATGGCTACACCTTC
TRBJ1-1	TRBV11-3	once	-	CASSLGQYTEAFF	TGTGCCAGCAGCTTAGGGCAGTACACTGAAGCTTTCTTT
TRBJ1-5	TRBV28	-	-	CASKGLYSNQPQHF	TGTGCCAGCAAAGGACTTTATAGCAATCAGCCCCAGCATTTT
TRBJ1-4	TRBV29-1	-	-	CSVERDRGEKLFF	TGCAGCGTTGAACGGGACCGGGGTGAAAAACTGTTTTTT
TRBJ2-3	TRBV9	-	-	CASSVGMGFADTQYF	TGTGCCAGCAGCGTAGGGATGGGGTTCGCAGATACGCAGTATTTT
TRBJ1-5	TRBV27	-	TRBD1	CASSSRGTGVNQPQHF	TGTGCCAGCAGTTCTAGGGGGACAGGGGTTAATCAGCCCCAGCATTTT
TRBJ2-3	TRBV4-2	-	-	CASSQDYPRTDTQYF	TGTGCCAGCAGCCAAGATTATCCGCGCACAGATACGCAGTATTTT
TRBJ1-6	TRBV9	-	-	CASSGRSNSPLHF	TGTGCCAGCAGCGGACGGAGTAATTCACCCCTCCACTTT
TRBJ2-2	TRBV5-6	once	-	CASSSDGNTGELFF	TGTGCCAGCAGTTCGGACGGGAACACCGGGGAGCTGTTTTTT
TRBJ1-6	TRBV18	-	-	CASSPPGSSYNSPLHF	TGTGCCAGCTCACCCCCCGGGAGCTCCTATAATTCACCCCTCCACTTT
TRBJ1-6	TRBV30	-	TRBD1	CAGDRGLGSPLHF	TGTGCCGGGGACAGGGGGTTAGGTTCACCCCTCCACTTT
TRBJ2-7	TRBV2	-	TRBD2	CASSEALRASGPDRHEQYF	TGTGCCAGCAGTGAAGCGCTTCGGGCTAGCGGGCCGGATAGGCACGAGCAGTACTTC
TRBJ2-1	TRBV2	-	TRBD2	CASRGTSGSGIYNEQFF	TGTGCCAGCAGAGGGACTAGCGGGAGTGGAATCTACAATGAGCAGTTCTTC
TRBJ2-5	TRBV5-4	few	-	CASSLEETQYF	TGTGCCAGCAGCTTGGAGGAGACCCAGTACTTC
TRBJ1-2	TRBV30	-	-	CAWSVGGYGYTF	TGTGCCTGGAGTGTAGGAGGCTATGGCTACACCTTC
TRBJ2-7	TRBV30	-	TRBD2	CAWSPGWTSGRYEQYF	TGTGCCTGGAGTCCCGGGTGGACTAGCGGGAGATACGAGCAGTACTTC
TRBJ1-2	TRBV10-2	few	-	CASSVESHYGYTF	TGCGCCAGCAGTGTGGAGAGCCACTATGGCTACACCTTC
TRBJ1-5	TRBV2	-	-	CASSNPGRQNQPQHF	TGTGCCAGCAGCAATCCCGGGAGGCAGAATCAGCCCCAGCATTTT
TRBJ1-1	TRBV7-9	-	-	CASSTTRAPNTEAFF	TGTGCCAGCAGCACGACCAGGGCCCCGAACACTGAAGCTTTCTTT
TRBJ2-1	TRBV12-3/TRBV12-4	-	-	CASSLGYNEQFF	TGTGCCAGCAGTTTAGGTTACAATGAGCAGTTCTTC
TRBJ2-2	TRBV5-1	-	-	CASRGPAGELFF	TGCGCCAGCAGAGGCCCGGCCGGGGAGCTGTTTTTT